This entry concerns a single T cell receptor beta chain. This sample is drawn from a study of cytomegalovirus exposure and HLA in healthy donors. Sequencing used immunoSEQ multiplex PCR; TCRdb keeps in-frame clones, though not all of them. The table records over 60,000 clones, roughly 96% of them present only once. With 5 bases clipped from V and 0 bases from J, the junction kept 6 bases outside the gene matches. CDR1 is SEHNR and CDR2 is FQNEAQ in the germline V gene (reference sequence). There are 15 residues in the CDR3. The origin of this receptor is a man in his late teens or twenties in good health and CMV-seronegative. This rearrangement joins TRBV7-9 to TRBJ1-1, with 7 bases lining up with TRBD1. Sequencing used PBMCs. DNA of the CDR3: TGTGCCAGCAGCCCGGGACAGATTATGAACACTGAAGCTTTCTTT. It is translated as CASSPGQIMNTEAFF.